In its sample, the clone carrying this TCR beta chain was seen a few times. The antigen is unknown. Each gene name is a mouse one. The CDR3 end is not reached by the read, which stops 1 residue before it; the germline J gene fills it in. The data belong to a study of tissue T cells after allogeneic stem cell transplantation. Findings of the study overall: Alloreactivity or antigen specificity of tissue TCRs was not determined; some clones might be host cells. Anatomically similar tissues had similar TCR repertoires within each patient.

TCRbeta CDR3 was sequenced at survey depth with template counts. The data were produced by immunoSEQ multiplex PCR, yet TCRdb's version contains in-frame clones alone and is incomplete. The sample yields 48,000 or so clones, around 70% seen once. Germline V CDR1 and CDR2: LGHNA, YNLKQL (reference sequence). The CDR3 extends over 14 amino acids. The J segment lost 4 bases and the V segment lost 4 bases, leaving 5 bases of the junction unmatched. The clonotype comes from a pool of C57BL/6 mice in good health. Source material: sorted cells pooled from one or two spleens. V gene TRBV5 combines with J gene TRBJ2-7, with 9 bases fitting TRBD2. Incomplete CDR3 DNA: TGTGCCAGCAGCCCCGGCTGGGGGGGTTATGAACAGTAC. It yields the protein CASSPGWGGYEQY. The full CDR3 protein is CASSPGWGGYEQYF.